This entry lists 29 T cell receptor beta chains sequenced from one sample in a study of cytomegalovirus exposure and HLA in healthy donors. The study ran its PCR with 60 Vbeta and 13 Jbeta primers. Assay used: immunoSEQ multiplex PCR; TCRdb lists only in-frame clones, some missing. The sample consists of 25,000 to 35,000 clones, 35% to 50% of them appearing once. Material: PBMCs. The receptors derive from a woman aged 45-65 years in good health and CMV-seronegative.

The J gene is TRBJ2-3, the V gene TRBV18; the D gene is possibly TRBD2 (6 bases). V dropped 4 bases and J dropped 4 bases, with 18 bases sitting between them. Germline V gene data show CDR1 as KGHSH and CDR2 as LQKENI. CDR3 size: 16 residues. CDR3 bases: TGTGCCAGCTCACGCCCCTTTGGGGAGGTGGCAGATACGCAGTATTTT. The encoded protein is CASSRPFGEVADTQYF.

The sample holds a few counts of this clone. The V call is TRBV5-4, the J call TRBJ2-5, with TRBD1 as a possible D gene (6 bases). Deletions cut 3 bases from V and 1 base from J, with 10 bases between. This CDR3 is 14 amino acids long. The germline gives CDR1 SGHNT, CDR2 YYREEE (reference sequence). Here the CDR3 reads CASSSTGTQETQYF. As DNA, the CDR3 is TGTGCCAGCAGCTCAACAGGGACCCAAGAGACCCAGTACTTC.

The CDR3 sequence is CASGVQGAGTEAFF. The CDR3 region has the DNA TGTGCCAGTGGGGTTCAGGGGGCCGGAACTGAAGCTTTCTTT. The chain combines TRBV19 with TRBJ1-1, with TRBD1 matching over 8 bases. This CDR3 is 14 amino acids long. Trimming took 8 bases from V and 5 from J; bases not matched to a gene: 10. CDR1 LNHDA and CDR2 SQIVND come from the germline V gene (reference sequence).

The V and J genes are TRBV19 and TRBJ2-1; no definite D call. The CDR3 is made up of 15 amino acids. Germline lookup yields CDR1 LNHDA and CDR2 SQIVND (reference sequence). Deletions cut 7 bases from V and 6 bases from J, with 19 bases between. CDR3 sequence reads: CASTRRSSPLNEQFF. Written as DNA, the CDR3 is TGTGCCAGTACCCGGCGTAGCAGCCCGCTCAATGAGCAGTTCTTC.

This clone was counted once. The chain carries TRBV28 and TRBJ1-2, with D perhaps matching TRBD1 (5 bases). This CDR3 is 15 amino acids long. The germline V gene has CDR1 MDHEN and CDR2 SYDVKM. Trimming left V 6 bases short and J 4 bases short, with 18 bases between. The CDR3 spells CASRPAPTVTYGYTF. CDR3 coding DNA: TGTGCCAGCAGACCCGCCCCGACAGTAACCTATGGCTACACCTTC.

The chain recombines TRBV5-6 with TRBJ2-1, with 8 bases matching TRBD2. V lost 6 bases, J lost 5 bases, and 4 bases stayed unmatched. CDR3 length equals 13 residues. Germline CDR1 SGHDT, CDR2 YYEEEE. The chain's CDR3 is CASTGGVNNEQFF. Written as DNA, the CDR3 is TGTGCCAGCACCGGGGGGGTTAACAATGAGCAGTTCTTC.

J is TRBJ2-6 and V is TRBV30; D ambiguous. CDR3 size: 16 residues. From germline, CDR1 is GTSNPN and CDR2 SVGIG (reference sequence). Trimming took 8 bases from V and 0 from J, leaving 17 bases between them. CDR3 DNA: TGTGCCACCAGTGCGGCCAGATCCTCTGGGGCCAACGTCCTGACTTTC. Its protein is CATSAARSSGANVLTF.

The DNA of the CDR3 is TGTGCCAGCAGCTCTTCCCAGGGAGGCGGCCCCTACGAGCAGTACTTC. Translated: CASSSSQGGGPYEQYF. The rearrangement uses TRBV5-5 and TRBJ2-7, with D possibly matching TRBD2 (6 bases). Germline V gene lookup returns CDR1 SGHKS and CDR2 YYEKEE (reference sequence). Trimming left V 3 bases short and J 2 bases short, with 18 bases between. The CDR3 is 16 amino acids.

A word on this clone: One end of the junction is discordant with germline, which a read error may explain. This sequence joins TRBV7-9 and TRBJ2-4, with D unclear. Per germline, CDR1 SEHNR and CDR2 FQNEAQ (reference sequence). The CDR3 has 14 amino acids. For the CDR3, the DNA is TGTGCCAGCAGTTTAGAGCTAGCCAAAAACATTCAGTACTTC. It specifies CASSLELAKNIQYF.

V gene TRBV7-2 combines with J gene TRBJ2-1; 8 bases line up with TRBD1. Germline values: CDR1 SGHTA, CDR2 FQGNSA. V lost 4 bases and J lost 3; bases outside the gene matches: 11. The CDR3 extends over 17 amino acids. CDR3 nucleotide sequence: TGTGCCAGCAGCTCGCAAACCGGGACAGGAGTCTACAATGAGCAGTTCTTC. It translates to CASSSQTGTGVYNEQFF.

The chain couples TRBV7-2 to TRBJ2-7, with D perhaps matching TRBD1 (6 bases). The CDR3 consists of 16 residues. CDR1 and CDR2 (germline): SGHTA, FQGNSA. V gave up 1 base and J gave up 2 bases, with 15 bases separating them. CDR3 sequence reads: CASSLGVDRRTYEQYF. DNA for the CDR3: TGTGCCAGCAGCTTAGGGGTTGACAGGCGCACCTACGAGCAGTACTTC.

The rearrangement joins TRBV28 to TRBJ2-7; the D gene is possibly TRBD2 (5 bases). Germline lookup yields CDR1 MDHEN and CDR2 SYDVKM. The V gene lost 2 bases and the J gene lost 6 bases, with 5 bases spanning the gap. The CDR3 has 11 amino acids. CDR3 nucleotide sequence: TGTGCCAGCAGTTTAGAGGGCGAGCAGTACTTC. Residues: CASSLEGEQYF.

The V gene is TRBV30, the J gene TRBJ2-2, with 11 bases matching TRBD2. Germline V CDR1 and CDR2: GTSNPN, SVGIG (reference sequence). This CDR3 has 15 residues. Trimming took 3 bases from V and 7 from J; bases not matched to a gene: 7. This CDR3 is CAWRTSGSIDGELFF. The DNA of the CDR3 is TGTGCCTGGAGAACTAGCGGGAGTATCGACGGGGAGCTGTTTTTT.

The rearrangement links TRBV7-2 to TRBJ2-5; the match to TRBD1 covers 8 bases. The tail of the sequence fits TRBJ2-7 better, so the J call may be wrong. This CDR3 has 17 residues. CDR1 SGHTA and CDR2 FQGNSA come from the germline V gene. DNA of the CDR3: TGTGCCAGCAGCCGTACCAGGGGGACAGGAGCTACCTACGAGCAGTACTTC. It specifies CASSRTRGTGATYEQYF.

This clone was detected only a few times. V is TRBV10-3 and J is TRBJ2-5; a possible D gene is TRBD1 (6 bases). Trimming took off 8 bases at V and 2 bases at J, with 9 bases between the two ends. The CDR3 has 12 amino acids. Germline CDR1 ENHRY, CDR2 SYGVKD. CDR3 nucleotides: TGTGCCATCGCAGGGGCTCAAGAGACCCAGTACTTC. Its translation is CAIAGAQETQYF.

The V and J genes are TRBV27 and TRBJ2-5; TRBD1 might be the D (5 bases). Trimming removed 7 bases at V and 3 bases at J, with 12 bases between. CDR3 length: 13 amino acids. From germline, CDR1 is MNHEY and CDR2 SMNVEV (reference sequence). CDR3 protein: CASTPDIKETQYF. Here the CDR3 DNA reads TGTGCCAGCACCCCGGACATAAAAGAGACCCAGTACTTC.

J is TRBJ2-5 and V is TRBV13; tentative D call: TRBD2 (7 bases). CDR3 length: 16 amino acids. The V gene's germline CDR1 is PRHDT and CDR2 FYEKMQ (reference sequence). V dropped 4 bases and J dropped 2 bases, with 17 bases sitting between them. The chain's CDR3 is CASSSARRGGQETQYF. The CDR3, as DNA: TGTGCCAGCAGCTCGGCCAGGAGGGGGGGGCAAGAGACCCAGTACTTC.

CDR3 sequence: CASSPRDRALSYNEQFF. CDR3 DNA: TGTGCCAGCAGCCCACGGGACAGGGCTTTATCCTACAATGAGCAGTTCTTC. V gene TRBV9 combines with J gene TRBJ2-1; the match to TRBD1 covers 9 bases. Trimming cost V 4 bases and J 1 base; bases outside gene matches: 9. Germline V gene sequence: CDR1 SGDLS, CDR2 YYNGEE. The CDR3 is 17 residues long.

The rearrangement uses TRBV15 and TRBJ1-2; D possibly corresponds to TRBD1 (6 bases). V lost 4 bases and J 8 bases, leaving 17 bases between the germline ends. The CDR3 sequence is 14 residues long. CDR1 is LNHNV and CDR2 is YYDKDF in the germline V gene (reference sequence). CDR3 in amino acids: CATSTKQGIYGYTF. DNA for the CDR3: TGTGCCACCAGCACTAAACAGGGTATCTACGGCTACACCTTC.

The J gene is TRBJ1-4, the V gene TRBV6-4; D is unresolved. The CDR3 extends over 15 amino acids. V was shortened by 4 bases and J by 4 bases, with 13 bases between the two germline ends. The germline V gene encodes CDR1 MRHNA and CDR2 SNTAGT. The CDR3 loop is CASSVGVGINEKLFF. The CDR3 DNA sequence: TGTGCCAGCAGTGTCGGGGTGGGTATTAATGAAAAACTGTTTTTT.

The table lists this clone with a few counts. The genes are TRBV14 and TRBJ2-5; D is possibly TRBD1 (5 bases). Looked up from germline, CDR1 is SGHDN and CDR2 is FVKESK. The CDR3 is 14 residues long. V lost 4 bases and J 2 bases, leaving 11 bases between the germline ends. Here the CDR3 DNA reads TGTGCCAGCAGCCCCCCAGGGTCTCAAGAGACCCAGTACTTC. Its protein is CASSPPGSQETQYF.

The chain combines TRBV5-1 with TRBJ2-3; D is unresolved. V lost 0 bases and J 6 bases, leaving 5 bases between the germline ends. The germline V gene encodes CDR1 SGHRS and CDR2 YFSETQ. The CDR3 extends over 12 amino acids. The CDR3 nucleotides are TGCGCCAGCAGCTTGGCCCAGGATACGCAGTATTTT. It yields the protein CASSLAQDTQYF.

The chain uses TRBV19 and TRBJ2-1, with 10 bases fitting TRBD1. After removal of 5 bases from V and 9 bases from J, the junction contained 7 bases not matched to a gene. This CDR3 contains 14 residues. Germline V CDR1 and CDR2: LNHDA, SQIVND (reference sequence). DNA of the CDR3: TGTGCCAGTAGTGTCGACAGGGGGCACAGTGAGCAGTTCTTC. Its protein product is CASSVDRGHSEQFF.

This clone was counted a few times. This chain links TRBV18 with TRBJ1-3; D gene unclear. Germline values: CDR1 KGHSH, CDR2 LQKENI. V lost 4 bases and J lost 0, with 7 bases in between. This CDR3 is built from 14 residues. The CDR3 reads CASSLDISGNTIYF. CDR3 nucleotides: TGTGCCAGCTCACTAGACATCTCTGGAAACACCATATATTTT.

This rearrangement joins TRBV5-4 to TRBJ1-1; a weak D match, TRBD1 (6 bases). V was clipped by 0 bases and J by 3 bases, with 9 bases between them. The germline V gene has CDR1 SGHNT and CDR2 YYREEE (reference sequence). The CDR3 loop spans 14 amino acids. In DNA, the CDR3 is TGTGCCAGCAGCTTGGGGGCAGGGGACACTGAAGCTTTCTTT. Its translation: CASSLGAGDTEAFF. Full variable domain (remainder filled in from reference TRBV5-4 and TRBJ1-1): ETGVTQSPTHLIKTRGQQVTLRCSSQSGHNTVSWYQQALGQGPQFIFQYYREEENGRGNFPPRFSGLQFPNYSSELNVNALELDDSALYLCASSLGAGDTEAFFGQGTRLTVV.

The gene calls are TRBV28 and TRBJ2-4, with 11 nucleotides matching TRBD2. V was pared by 4 bases and J by 6 bases, with 5 bases of the junction left unmatched. The CDR3 has 15 amino acids. The V gene's germline CDR1 is MDHEN and CDR2 SYDVKM. CDR3 in DNA: TGTGCCAGCAGTTCCGACCTAGCGGGAGGAAACATTCAGTACTTC. Protein sequence: CASSSDLAGGNIQYF. The whole variable domain, filled in from reference TRBV28 and TRBJ2-4, reads DVKVTQSSRYLVKRTGEKVFLECVQDMDHENMFWYRQDPGLGLRLIYFSYDVKMKEKGDIPEGYSVSREKKERFSLILESASTNQTSMYLCASSSDLAGGNIQYFGAGTRLSVL.

The V call is TRBV5-4, the J call TRBJ2-2, with 7 bases that match TRBD2. CDR3 length: 15 amino acids. J gave up 6 bases and V 0 bases, and 5 bases lay outside the gene matches. CDR1 is SGHNT and CDR2 is YYREEE in the germline V gene (reference sequence). CDR3: CASSLAPREAGELFF. The CDR3 region has the DNA TGTGCCAGCAGCTTGGCCCCCCGGGAGGCCGGGGAGCTGTTTTTT.

The chain carries TRBV5-5 and TRBJ2-3; the D gene is possibly TRBD2 (6 bases). The CDR3 contains 15 residues. Germline V gives CDR1 SGHKS, CDR2 YYEKEE (reference sequence). V was pared by 1 base and J by 6 bases, with 15 bases between. The chain's CDR3 is CASSLQSGRGDTQYF. CDR3 sequence (DNA): TGTGCCAGCAGCTTGCAGAGCGGCCGGGGGGATACGCAGTATTTT.

The chain combines TRBV5-4 with TRBJ2-1; 14 bases map to TRBD2. This CDR3 comprises 16 residues. Germline V CDR1 and CDR2: SGHNT, YYREEE (reference sequence). J was trimmed by 5 bases and V by 4 bases; bases with no gene match: 5. The CDR3 sequence is CASSPPGLAGDNEQFF. The CDR3 coding sequence is TGTGCCAGCAGCCCCCCGGGACTAGCGGGGGACAATGAGCAGTTCTTC.